The 15 T cell receptor beta chains reported below all come from one sample, sequenced in a study of cytomegalovirus exposure and HLA in healthy donors (dated by TCRdb to about 2017). The library was produced with the immunoSEQ multiplex PCR assay. For the multiplex PCR, a mixture combining 60 forward primers for TCR Vbeta segments and 13 reverse primers for TCR Jbeta segments was used. TCRdb took over this immuneACCESS table, retaining in-frame rearrangements with V and J assigned. Such tables are incomplete; in checked studies, under half of the missing clones stem from an unresolved V gene, and the remainder is unexplained. In this sample the table shows tens of thousands of clones, more than 60% of which occur a single time. Clones ranked in the top ten supply roughly 20% of the sample. What was sequenced was PBMCs. The source of these receptors is a man aged 45-65 years in good health and CMV-seropositive.

V is TRBV30 and J is TRBJ1-6; possibly TRBD1 for D (5 bases). Between the trimmed V and J ends, which lost 4 bases and 6 bases, there was a span of 10 bases. Germline lookup yields CDR1 GTSNPN and CDR2 SVGIG (reference sequence). This CDR3 spans 13 amino acids. DNA for the CDR3: TGTGCCTGGACAAGACAGTTTAATTCACCCCTCCACTTT. Its translation is CAWTRQFNSPLHF.

The gene calls are TRBV7-2 and TRBJ2-7, with 10 bases lining up with TRBD2. Germline CDR1 SGHTA, CDR2 FQGNSA. J was trimmed by 4 bases and V by 5 bases; bases with no gene match: 5. The CDR3 spans 14 residues. Here the CDR3 reads CASSRKGLAYEQYF. The CDR3 coding sequence is TGTGCCAGCAGCAGAAAGGGACTAGCGTACGAGCAGTACTTC.

The chain combines TRBV6-6 with TRBJ2-4, with 7 positions matching TRBD1. This CDR3 comprises 15 residues. The germline V gene encodes CDR1 MNHNY and CDR2 SVGAGI (reference sequence). J gave up 9 bases and V 6 bases, and 14 bases lay outside the gene matches. The CDR3 protein is CASSVQGQPGTIQYF. For the CDR3, the DNA is TGTGCCAGCAGCGTTCAGGGACAGCCGGGAACCATTCAGTACTTC.

The rearrangement links TRBV6-5 to TRBJ1-1; weak D call: TRBD1 (5 bases). The CDR3 is made up of 14 amino acids. In germline, CDR1 is MNHEY, CDR2 SVGAGI. V lost 9 bases, J lost 4 bases, and 18 bases lay in between. CDR3 protein: CASRRGGPRTEAFF. DNA of the CDR3: TGTGCCAGTCGAAGGGGCGGCCCTCGCACTGAAGCTTTCTTT.

The chain carries TRBV13 and TRBJ2-3, with 11 positions matching TRBD2. Trimming cost V 5 bases and J 6 bases; bases outside gene matches: 16. Germline V lookup: CDR1 PRHDT, CDR2 FYEKMQ (reference sequence). CDR3 size: 18 residues. CDR3 protein: CASSPTATSGAPADTQYF. CDR3 sequence (DNA): TGTGCCAGCAGCCCCACGGCGACTAGCGGGGCTCCGGCCGATACGCAGTATTTT.

The chain joins TRBV28 to TRBJ2-7, with D possibly TRBD1 on 8 matching bases. Trimming shortened V by 3 bases and J by 7 bases, and 19 bases separated the two germline ends. Germline CDR1 MDHEN, CDR2 SYDVKM. CDR3 length: 15 amino acids. The CDR3 here is CASSFPPGQGGEQYF. The CDR3 region has the DNA TGTGCCAGCAGTTTCCCACCCGGACAGGGAGGGGAGCAGTACTTC.

This clone was seen more than once but under ten times. The chain combines TRBV4-1 with TRBJ1-4; D remains ambiguous. Germline values: CDR1 MGHRA, CDR2 YSYEKL. Trimming took off 4 bases at V and 5 bases at J, with 11 bases between the two ends. CDR3 length: 14 amino acids. The CDR3 spells CASSPFRGNEKLFF. DNA of the CDR3: TGCGCCAGCAGCCCTTTCCGCGGCAATGAAAAACTGTTTTTT.

The chain joins TRBV4-3 to TRBJ1-1, with TRBD1 identical over 9 bases. V lost 8 bases and J lost 3; bases outside the gene matches: 1. The CDR3 extends over 12 amino acids. Germline-derived CDR1 and CDR2 are LGHNA and YSLEER. The chain's CDR3 is CASGDRDTEAFF. CDR3 nucleotides: TGCGCCAGCGGGGACAGGGACACTGAAGCTTTCTTT.

This clone was seen more than once but under ten times. V gene TRBV6-1 combines with J gene TRBJ1-5; D might be TRBD1 (6 bases). The CDR3 contains 14 residues. Trimming took off 8 bases at V and 2 bases at J, with 13 bases between the two ends. Germline CDR1 MNHNS, CDR2 SASEGT. CDR3 in DNA: TGTGCCAGCGCATACAGGGTCGGCAATCAGCCCCAGCATTTT. As protein: CASAYRVGNQPQHF.

V and J are TRBV6-5 and TRBJ1-1; TRBD1 matches at 7 bases. This CDR3 spans 14 amino acids. Germline CDR1 is MNHEY and CDR2 is SVGAGI. With 2 bases clipped from V and 5 bases from J, the junction kept 5 bases outside the gene matches. In nucleotides, the CDR3 is TGTGCCAGCAGTTACACAGGGGTAGGGACTGAAGCTTTCTTT. This codes for CASSYTGVGTEAFF.

V and J are TRBV4-1 and TRBJ1-2, with D possibly being TRBD1 (5 bases). CDR1 and CDR2 from the germline V gene are MGHRA and YSYEKL. V was shortened by 1 base and J by 4 bases, with 16 bases between the two germline ends. The CDR3 consists of 16 residues. CDR3 protein: CASSQGIAREGYGYTF. DNA of the CDR3: TGCGCCAGCAGCCAAGGAATCGCCAGGGAGGGCTATGGCTACACCTTC.

In its sample, this clone was seen once. Sequence at one end of the junction differs from germline and may be a read error. The genes are TRBV7-9 and TRBJ2-7; D is ambiguous. Germline values: CDR1 SEHNR, CDR2 FQNEAQ (reference sequence). This CDR3 has 9 residues. Written as DNA, the CDR3 is TGTGCCAGCAGCCCCCCCTGGCACTTC. It translates to CASSPPWHF.

A few counts support this clone. This chain uses TRBV6-4 with TRBJ1-1; 9 bases align to TRBD1. Germline V gives CDR1 MRHNA, CDR2 SNTAGT. CDR3 length: 14 amino acids. V shed 6 bases, J shed 1 base, and the junction held 3 bases outside the gene matches. CDR3 in DNA: TGTGCCAGCAGGAAGGACAGGGGGAACACTGAAGCTTTCTTT. This codes for CASRKDRGNTEAFF.

This clone was recorded once. This chain links TRBV4-1 with TRBJ2-7, with 9 bases that match TRBD1. J lost 5 bases, V lost 4 bases, and 15 bases had no gene match. The CDR3 length is 17 residues. Per the germline V gene, CDR1 is MGHRA and CDR2 is YSYEKL. In DNA form, the CDR3 reads TGCGCCAGCAGCCTAGGAGGGACAGGGCGACCGGGGGACGAGCAGTACTTC. Encoded protein: CASSLGGTGRPGDEQYF.

V and J are TRBV6-1 and TRBJ1-2; D gene ambiguous. This CDR3 region has 13 residues. Germline V gene sequence: CDR1 MNHNS, CDR2 SASEGT. Trimming stripped 2 bases from V and 6 bases from J, with 10 bases between. The CDR3 DNA follows: TGTGCCAGCAGTGAAATCGGGGTTCATGGCTACACCTTC. This encodes CASSEIGVHGYTF.